The present T cell receptor (beta chain) was sequenced within a study of cytomegalovirus exposure and HLA in healthy donors (dated by TCRdb to 2015 to 2018). A note on the overall study: An earlier analysis of approximately 550 of the donors reported 250 to 300 Gb of sequence data and 117 million unique TCR beta sequences from about 180 million T cells. An early release that covered some 630 HLA-typed donors contained 250 to 350 gigabases of sequencing data and tens of millions of unique TCR sequences. Among the roughly 400 genotyped donors, 81% belonged to the genetic ancestry cluster associated with self-reported Caucasian donors. The study aimed to test whether cataloging public T cell receptors could reveal signatures of past pathogen exposure. Using immunosequencing, the study profiled T cell repertoires from about 650 subjects and related those repertoires to cytomegalovirus serostatus. A separate validation cohort of approximately 130 different subjects was used in addition to the roughly 670-subject first cohort. The study combined high-throughput TCR immunosequencing, statistical association of individual TCRs with disease status, and machine learning to predict cytomegalovirus infection status. To study patterns of TCR occurrence, a later analysis re-analyzed previously published TCR beta repertoires from around 700 donors and added high-resolution HLA genotyping. Rather than using new phenotypic data, the later analysis identified candidate immune exposures from TCR beta sequences and from how often those sequences occurred across donors. An earlier analysis of approximately 500 of the donors applied high-throughput TCR beta sequencing to assess whether each TCR beta V gene segment acted as functional or pseudogenic. Donor age, sex, ethnicity and CMV serostatus were collected together with the repertoire data. In a later genetic analysis, genome-wide SNP genotypes for about 55% of the roughly 670 donors were used, and that subset was treated as a discovery cohort. Every repertoire in the discovery cohort had been generated on one and the same sequencing platform. Class I and class II HLA loci were covered by the typing at four-digit resolution. The number of typed donors differed by locus: about 620-640 for A, B, C, DRB1 and DQB1; roughly 510 for DQA1; approximately 610 for DPA1; and around 490 for DPB1. Because of strong linkage in the cohort, roughly five DR-DQ haplotypes were treated as single units for association and clustering. On average, approximately 250,000 unique TCR beta nucleotide sequences were sequenced per donor among a few hundred genotyped donors of the cohort, with around 19% of those sequences being non-productive.

From cysteine to phenylalanine, the CDR3 is 17 amino acids long. Only the CDR3 DNA stays, 51 bases, in frame from base 1. According to the germline V gene, CDR1 reads SGHVS and CDR2 reads FQNEAQ. V gives up 5 bases and J gives up 0 bases, and the segment between their germline ends measures 17 bases. With respect to this clone: Its antigen is currently not known.

Study-wide conclusions, independent of this receptor: When HLA alleles, especially DR and DQ, strongly co-occurred, TCR associations were difficult to assign to individual alleles. V-gene and J-gene trimming of TCR beta chains was associated with a missense DCLRE1C variant in a later genetic analysis, and the association was replicated in an independent cohort. In a later analysis, the rate of TCR association differed among HLA loci, with DRB1 alleles having the most associated TCRs and HLA-C alleles having the fewest. While some public TCRs were present in many individuals, most TCR sequences turned up only very rarely across donors. In this cohort, only TCR beta chains were sequenced, and detectable features were limited by the absence of alpha or paired-chain data. A further reported finding was that TCR beta sequences accurately predicted the HLA-A and HLA-B alleles for most subjects in the first cohort. It was suggested by the authors that the approach could potentially be generalized to other disease states and immunological phenotypes. Roughly uniform sequencing depth across donors was assumed in presence/absence analyses, although this assumption may not hold. CMV serostatus was the only immune exposure information available for the cohort. Roughly 15 rarely observed V segments, including chromosome 9 orphons, were excluded from the earlier analysis of a few hundred of the donors because counts were too low. In vitro tests confirmed that a few of the cytomegalovirus-associated TCR beta chains recognize cytomegalovirus antigens. Because some donors lacked HLA typing at each locus, the association tests relied only on the typed subset. According to a later analysis, most CMV-associated TCR beta chains appeared to be HLA-restricted, and the HLA associations seemed to be driven largely by CMV exposure. Compared with equally common non-associated chains, HLA-associated TCR beta chains in a later analysis were more clonally expanded and had lower generation probabilities. Correlated functional status among segregating V segments might be attributable to linkage disequilibrium, but an unknown experimental factor could not be ruled out. The 87-base-pair reads could not distinguish some IMGT-functional V segments, including TRBV6-2 and TRBV6-3, so those segments were excluded. Broadly in line with IMGT annotations, most TCR beta V segments showed up in productive rearrangements about 90% or about 30% of the time in an earlier analysis of 587 of the donors. A total of 164 TCR beta chains were listed by the study as associated with cytomegalovirus. A group of highly shared sequence variants was considered likely to be a technical artifact of the sequencing pipeline. A later analysis associated about 18,000 TCR beta sequences with specific HLA alleles at a false discovery rate of 0.05. In a later analysis, several top co-occurrence clusters were reported to appear linked to parvovirus B19, influenza, CMV and Epstein-Barr virus. Compared with the roughly 720-donor mean, donors in an Asian-associated ancestry cluster had fewer N-insertions in productive TCRs, according to a later genetic analysis. The classifier was reported to diagnose cytomegalovirus status with high specificity and sensitivity in both the original cohort and the validation cohort.

The method behind the library was the immunoSEQ multiplex PCR assay. For the multiplex PCR, a mixture combining 60 forward primers for TCR Vbeta segments and 13 reverse primers for TCR Jbeta segments was used. Amplification of the CDR3 region of rearranged TCR beta genes was performed with a multiplex PCR assay on genomic DNA. Amplified TCR beta libraries were sequenced as 87-base-pair reads on the Illumina HiSeq System. In the paper's pipeline: A later analysis tallied roughly 78 million unique TCR beta chains across the 660 or so repertoires, and about 12 million of those chains were shared by two or more donors. Raw reads were error-corrected and collapsed into unique sequences by a nearest-neighbor algorithm in which closely related sequences were merged to remove PCR and sequencing errors. To assign V, D and J gene segments, CDR3 sequences were aligned to IMGT reference sequences. For a sequence to be retained, at least a six-nucleotide match to both a V gene segment and a J gene segment was required. Rearrangements were called productive when the CDR3 lacked stop codons and stayed in frame with V and J; all others were non-productive. CDR3 was defined by IMGT convention, running from the second conserved V-encoded cysteine to the conserved J-encoded phenylalanine. The earlier analysis of roughly 590 of the donors excluded sequences that lacked an unambiguous match to a single V gene segment. In an earlier analysis of approximately 590 of the donors, a V segment was called functional when productive rearrangements were above 56.7%, and segregating when the standard deviation between donors exceeded 5%. A statistical classification framework was developed to diagnose cytomegalovirus status using the catalog of TCR beta chain sequences. A later analysis assigned V and J genes by comparing TCR nucleotide sequences with IMGT/GENE-DB human TR gene sequences. Using the TCRdist pipeline, a later analysis assigned CDR3 sequences along with most-parsimonious VDJ recombination scenarios. In a later analysis, each TCR beta chain was defined by its CDR3 amino acid sequence together with its V-gene family, and reads lacking a unique V-gene family were excluded. A later analysis removed 592 highly shared, low-generation-probability nucleotide sequences to deal with suspected cross-contamination and a sequencing artifact. For each public chain, a later analysis derived a clonal expansion index from normalized ranks of inferred template counts within each repertoire. A later analysis computed generation probabilities with a VDJ recombination model fitted to out-of-frame rearrangements, and checked the results against IGoR. In a later analysis, TCR-TCR, TCR-HLA and TCR-CMV co-occurrence was scored with hypergeometric tests, and a repertoire-size bias correction was applied to TCR pairs. A later analysis estimated false discovery rates by permuting HLA or CMV assignments 20 times. A later analysis grouped co-occurring TCRs with DBSCAN, adding TCRdist sequence similarity when clustering within HLA-allele-positive subsets. Repertoires with fewer than 30,000 or more than 120,000 public chains were left out of co-occurrence clustering, as were about 5 repertoires with anomalous nucleotide sharing. The source is immuneACCESS, and TCRdb retained only in-frame sequences with V and J called. Part of the clones is not carried over; for the studies checked, unresolved V genes explain less than half of this, and the remainder is unexplained. The DNA was the basis for D and trimming; V, J and clone size are from that table. This sample's records show some 200,000 clones. The ten top clones hold 0.65% to 0.75% of the sample.

The cohort consisted of hundreds of healthy bone marrow donors. At the time of sampling, every cohort member was nominally healthy, though immune exposures that went unrecorded were likely present. The donor tested CMV seronegative and was one of the 352 seronegative cohort members. Each donor provided a peripheral blood sample, and peripheral blood mononuclear cells were used for TCR beta sequencing. The Qiagen DNeasy Blood Extraction Kit was used to extract genomic DNA from the blood cell samples. This TCR was recovered from a boy younger than 18 in good health and CMV-seronegative. Sequenced input: PBMCs. The chain is made from TRBV7-8 and TRBJ2-1, and the D gene may be TRBD1, 6 bases matching. The DNA reads as follows: TGTGCCAGCAGCCCGAACCGTGGACAGAGCTCCTACAATGAGCAGTTCTTC. Translated, this gives CASSPNRGQSSYNEQFF. This CDR3, with the reference TRBV7-8 and TRBJ2-1 proteins standing in past its ends, gives the full variable domain GAGVSQSPRYKVAKRGQDVALRCDPISGHVSLFWYQQALGQGPEFLTYFQNEAQLDKSGLPSDRFFAERPEGSVSTLKIQRTQQEDSAVYLCASSPNRGQSSYNEQFFGPGTRLTVL.